The clone carrying this T cell receptor beta chain was detected once. The sample comes from a study of blood T cell repertoires in COVID-19. CDR3 size: 15 residues. In germline, CDR1 is LNHDA, CDR2 SQIVND (reference sequence). After removal of 3 bases from V and 3 bases from J, the junction contained 4 bases not matched to a gene. The method was immunoSEQ multiplex PCR; TCRdb's version includes in-frame clones alone and lacks a portion of them. The repertoire consists of 250,000 to 300,000 clones, with about 88% occurring once and the leading ten covering 0.99%. The chain has TRBV19 and TRBJ1-2; 10 bases are shared with TRBD1. Material for sequencing was peripheral blood. The TCR was taken from a woman in her thirties or forties who had recovered from COVID-19. This CDR3 reads CASSMRDRGHYGYTF. CDR3 nucleotides: TGTGCCAGTAGTATGAGGGACAGGGGCCACTATGGCTACACCTTC.